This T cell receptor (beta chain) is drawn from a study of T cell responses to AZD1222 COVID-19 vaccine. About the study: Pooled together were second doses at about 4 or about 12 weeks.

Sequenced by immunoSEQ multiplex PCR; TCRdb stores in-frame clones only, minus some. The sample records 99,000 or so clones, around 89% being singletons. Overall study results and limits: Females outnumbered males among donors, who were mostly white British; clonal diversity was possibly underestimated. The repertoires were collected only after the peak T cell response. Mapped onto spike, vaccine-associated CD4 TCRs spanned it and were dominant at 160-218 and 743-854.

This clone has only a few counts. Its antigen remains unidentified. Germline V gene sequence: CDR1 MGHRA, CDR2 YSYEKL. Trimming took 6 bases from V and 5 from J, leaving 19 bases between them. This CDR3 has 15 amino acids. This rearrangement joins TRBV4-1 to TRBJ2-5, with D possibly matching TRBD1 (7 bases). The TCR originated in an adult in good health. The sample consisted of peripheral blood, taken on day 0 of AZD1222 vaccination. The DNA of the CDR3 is TGCGCCAGCAGGAGAAAGACAGGGAGCGGGGAGACCCAGTACTTC. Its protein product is CASRRKTGSGETQYF.